A selection of T cell receptor beta chains follows, all from one sample in a study of T cells in Graves' hyperthyroidism and ophthalmopathy. TCRdb processed the multiplex PCR reads anew with MiXCR; each CDR3 protein has one entry. The sample holds a few hundred thousand distinct CDR3 sequences; around 16% are singletons and the top ten take over 35%. Sequencing was performed on blood. All receptors come from a man aged 40-55 years with Graves' hyperthyroidism. The CDR3 runs from the conserved cysteine through the conserved F or W. Fields, in order: CDR3 length, V gene, J gene, CDR3 protein.

>14|TRBV28|TRBJ2-3
CASSDGMLTDTQYF
>13|TRBV4-1|TRBJ2-2
CASSQDREGELFF
>15|TRBV20-1|TRBJ1-1
CSANLGPGVNTEAFF
>16|TRBV3-2|TRBJ2-3
CAGSQPGADFTDTQYF
>16|TRBV11-3|TRBJ2-5
CASSLVVGSGPKTQYF
>14|TRBV25-1|TRBJ2-7
CASSAGQGIDEQYF
>13|TRBV3-1|TRBJ2-3
CASSLPSTDTQYF
>16|TRBV3-1|TRBJ2-5
CASSQGGGAGGETQYF
>15|TRBV9|TRBJ1-2
CASSATTGDNYGYTF
>14|TRBV5-6|TRBJ2-5
CASSYGTIRETQYF
>12|TRBV28|TRBJ2-7
CASSLISYEQYF
>16|TRBV11-2|TRBJ2-5
CASSLGQSPYQETQYF
>16|TRBV20-1|TRBJ2-7
CSARGLRTAVTYEQYF
>15|TRBV5-4|TRBJ2-5
CASSPIEGRGETQYF
>14|TRBV30|TRBJ2-2
CAWSVEGRTGELFF
>16|TRBV28|TRBJ2-7
CASSLVSGQGVYEQYF
>15|TRBV20-1|TRBJ1-5
CSARGPTGHNQPQHF
>16|TRBV7-9|TRBJ1-4
CASSSDTTIFGEKLFF
>17|TRBV4-2|TRBJ2-5
CASSQDRISGVMRTQYF
>14|TRBV2|TRBJ2-7
CASSKFSDYDEQYF
>15|TRBV7-9|TRBJ1-4
CASSLVWGQGEKLFF
>17|TRBV5-4|TRBJ2-3
CASSWTSGWSVTDTQYF
>15|TRBV18|TRBJ2-1
CASSPASGGYNEQFF
>16|TRBV9|TRBJ2-1
CASSLAGTGGVDEQFF
>13|TRBV5-1|TRBJ1-4
CASNYGGGEKLFF
>15|TRBV27|TRBJ2-2
CASSLGTAFGGELFF
>13|TRBV18|TRBJ2-5
CASSPSQGETQYF
>14|TRBV7-9|TRBJ2-7
CASTLKGGSYEQYF
>16|TRBV19|TRBJ2-1
CASSTLGQGAYNEQFF
>14|TRBV7-2|TRBJ2-5
CASSFRVGTETQYF
>15|TRBV5-8|TRBJ1-1
CASSLGGTLNTEAFF
>19|TRBV2|TRBJ2-4
CASSEKRLAETGGKNIQYF